This is a list of T cell receptor beta chains from one sample in a study of early T cells in non-severe SARS-CoV-2 infection. MiXCR, run by TCRdb on the 5' RACE reads, gives a single entry per CDR3 protein. The profile shows around 81,000 distinct CDR3 sequences, 14% of them singletons. Sample: whole blood. Receptor source: an adult who was a healthcare worker with PCR-confirmed SARS-CoV-2 infection or an uninfected control (not recorded which). Each CDR3 is given with its conserved first and last residue. The D gene is left open where the match is weak. Some rows have no size entry. The others give once, few or many, or a class for an expanded clone.

V,J,D,size,DNA,CDR3
TRBV28,TRBJ2-7,-,-,TGTGCCAGCAGTTTACAGACCGACAGTGTACGCTACGAGCAGTACTTC,CASSLQTDSVRYEQYF
TRBV4-2,TRBJ1-1,TRBD1,few,TGTGCCAGCAGCCAGAAAGACAGGGGCTTTACTGAAGCTTTCTTT,CASSQKDRGFTEAFF
TRBV5-1,TRBJ1-1,-,once,TGCGCCAGCAGCTTGCGTACGGGACACCAGAACACTGAAGCTTTCTTT,CASSLRTGHQNTEAFF
TRBV19,TRBJ2-5,-,few,TGTGCCAGTAAGGGGGGAGAGACCCAGTACTTC,CASKGGETQYF
TRBV12-3/TRBV12-4,TRBJ2-3,-,few,TGTGCCAGCAGTTTAATGTTGGGTTCAGATACGCAGTATTTT,CASSLMLGSDTQYF
TRBV12-3/TRBV12-4,TRBJ2-7,TRBD2,-,TGTGCCAGCAGTTTAAGACTAGCGGGGAACTACGAGCAGTACTTC,CASSLRLAGNYEQYF
TRBV25-1,TRBJ2-3,TRBD1,many,TGTGCCAGCAGTGCCCTAACAGGGGGTGCAGATACGCAGTATTTT,CASSALTGGADTQYF
TRBV9,TRBJ2-3,TRBD1,few,TGTGCCAGCAGGGCAACAGGGGGCAGGACAGATACGCAGTATTTT,CASRATGGRTDTQYF
TRBV2,TRBJ2-7,-,few,TGTGCCAGCAGTGCTTCCTACCACGAGCAGTACTTC,CASSASYHEQYF
TRBV20-1,TRBJ2-3,-,-,TGCAGTGCTAGAACCCCAGATACGCAGTATTTT,CSARTPDTQYF
TRBV27,TRBJ2-3,-,few,TGTGCCAGCAGTTTGTCCAACAGGGATACGCAGTATTTT,CASSLSNRDTQYF
TRBV6-2/TRBV6-3,TRBJ1-6,-,-,TGTGCCAGCAGTGATGGATTTATTGCGCCCCTCCACTTT,CASSDGFIAPLHF
TRBV6-2/TRBV6-3,TRBJ1-6,-,many,TGTGCCAGCAGTCCCGACCGCAGAAGGTCACCCCTCCACTTT,CASSPDRRRSPLHF
TRBV6-1,TRBJ2-1,TRBD1,-,TGTGCCAGCATGACATTCAGGGGGCGCAATGAGCAGTTCTTC,CASMTFRGRNEQFF
TRBV7-6,TRBJ1-6,TRBD1,few,TGTGCCAGCAGCTCAAGGACAGGACGACCTGATTCACCCCTCCACTTT,CASSSRTGRPDSPLHF
TRBV5-1,TRBJ2-7,-,few,TGCGCCAGCAGCCGCAACCGGGGGTCTGGCGAGCAGTACTTC,CASSRNRGSGEQYF
TRBV6-1,TRBJ2-1,-,-,TGTGCCAGCCGGTTTCTGAATGAGCAGTTCTTC,CASRFLNEQFF
TRBV20-1,TRBJ1-5,-,few,TGCAGTGCCGAAGGGAGGGGCCTCAATCAGCCCCAGCATTTT,CSAEGRGLNQPQHF
TRBV5-6,TRBJ2-5,-,-,TGTGCCAGCAGCTTTGCCAGGCGTGAGACCCAGTACTTC,CASSFARRETQYF